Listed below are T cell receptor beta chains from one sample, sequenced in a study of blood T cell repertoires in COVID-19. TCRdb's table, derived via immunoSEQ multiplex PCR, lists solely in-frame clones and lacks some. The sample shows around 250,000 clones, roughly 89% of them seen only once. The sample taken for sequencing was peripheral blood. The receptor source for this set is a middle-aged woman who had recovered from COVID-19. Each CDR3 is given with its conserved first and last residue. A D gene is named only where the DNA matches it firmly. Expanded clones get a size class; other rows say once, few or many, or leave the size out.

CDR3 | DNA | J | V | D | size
CASSPMDSRFPEAFF | TGTGCCAGCTCACCAATGGACAGCAGATTTCCCGAAGCTTTCTTT | TRBJ1-1 | TRBV18 | - | -
CSAGQGSQPQHF | TGCAGCGCCGGACAGGGGAGTCAGCCCCAGCATTTT | TRBJ1-5 | TRBV29-1 | TRBD1 | -
CASSQPPGLGSYEQYF | TGTGCCAGCAGCCAACCACCGGGACTAGGCTCCTACGAGCAGTACTTC | TRBJ2-7 | TRBV3-1/TRBV3-2 | TRBD2 | -
CASSLAGSYEQYF | TGTGCCAGCAGTTTAGCAGGCTCCTACGAGCAGTACTTC | TRBJ2-7 | TRBV27 | - | few
CASSFSGRETQYF | TGTGCCAGCAGCTTCTCGGGGAGAGAGACCCAGTACTTC | TRBJ2-5 | TRBV5-4 | - | -
CASSEYPGGSLDYGYTF | TGTGCCAGCAGCGAGTACCCCGGGGGGTCTTTGGACTATGGCTACACCTTC | TRBJ1-2 | TRBV6-4 | - | -
CASREGTGDNSPLHF | TGTGCCAGCAGGGAAGGGACAGGGGATAATTCACCCCTCCACTTT | TRBJ1-6 | TRBV6-1 | TRBD1 | -
CASSQVGGLTGNTIYF | TGCGCCAGCAGCCAAGTGGGGGGGCTCACTGGAAACACCATATATTTT | TRBJ1-3 | TRBV4-1 | - | -
CASSSRTVDTQYF | TGTGCCAGCAGCTCTCGGACTGTAGATACGCAGTATTTT | TRBJ2-3 | TRBV3-1/TRBV3-2 | - | -
CASSERDRVGEAFF | TGCGCCAGCAGTGAAAGGGACAGGGTGGGTGAAGCTTTCTTT | TRBJ1-1 | TRBV23-1 | TRBD1 | -
CASSSPQGLETEAFF | TGTGCCAGCAGCAGCCCACAGGGGTTGGAAACTGAAGCTTTCTTT | TRBJ1-1 | TRBV7-9 | TRBD1 | -
CASSGLTGTEENYGYTF | TGCGCCAGCAGTGGACTAACCGGGACAGAGGAGAACTATGGCTACACCTTC | TRBJ1-2 | TRBV10-2 | TRBD1 | -
CASSFLSHYEQYF | TGTGCCAGCAGTTTTTTGAGCCACTACGAGCAGTACTTC | TRBJ2-7 | TRBV28 | - | once
CASTNLGGSNQPQHF | TGTGCCAGCACTAATTTAGGGGGATCCAATCAGCCCCAGCATTTT | TRBJ1-5 | TRBV6-5 | - | -
CASSPTGIKTQYF | TGTGCCAGCAGCCCGACAGGGATCAAGACCCAGTACTTC | TRBJ2-5 | TRBV5-8 | TRBD1 | -
CASSMQASTDTQYF | TGTGCCAGTAGTATGCAGGCCAGCACAGATACGCAGTATTTT | TRBJ2-3 | TRBV19 | - | -
CASSLAGGRNTEAFF | TGTGCCAGCAGCTTGGCCGGGGGGAGGAACACTGAAGCTTTCTTT | TRBJ1-1 | TRBV5-4 | - | -
CASRASPYYEQYF | TGTGCCAGCAGGGCCTCCCCTTACTACGAGCAGTACTTC | TRBJ2-7 | TRBV6-5 | - | -
CATSEEQGEAFF | TGTGCCACCAGCGAAGAACAGGGGGAAGCTTTCTTT | TRBJ1-1 | TRBV24-1 | TRBD1 | once
CASSVGSPGPQETQYF | TGTGCCAGCAGCGTAGGGAGTCCAGGGCCGCAAGAGACCCAGTACTTC | TRBJ2-5 | TRBV9 | - | -
CASLGGGANYGYTF | TGTGCCAGCTTGGGAGGGGGGGCTAACTATGGCTACACCTTC | TRBJ1-2 | TRBV3-1/TRBV3-2 | - | -
CASTLGTVAHGYTF | TGTGCCAGCACCCTGGGGACAGTAGCTCACGGCTACACCTTC | TRBJ1-2 | TRBV28 | TRBD1 | -
CASRPGGFYEQYF | TGTGCCAGCAGGCCTGGAGGGTTCTACGAGCAGTACTTC | TRBJ2-7 | TRBV6-5 | - | -
CASSPIPPGRELTQQYF | TGTGCCAGCTCACCCATTCCCCCGGGGAGGGAGCTTACGCAGCAGTACTTC | TRBJ2-7 | TRBV18 | TRBD2 | -
CASSLVAGNSPLHF | TGCGCCAGCAGCTTGGTGGCAGGGAATTCACCCCTCCACTTT | TRBJ1-6 | TRBV5-1 | - | once
CASSGPMAGGIETQYF | TGCGCCAGCAGTGGGCCCATGGCGGGGGGGATAGAGACCCAGTACTTC | TRBJ2-5 | TRBV10-2 | TRBD2 | -
CAWSVSGGYGGGYTF | TGTGCCTGGAGTGTGTCAGGGGGTTATGGCGGTGGCTACACCTTC | TRBJ1-2 | TRBV30 | TRBD1 | -
CASSQDTGTGSVYGYTF | TGTGCCAGCAGCCAAGATACTGGGACAGGGAGTGTCTATGGCTACACCTTC | TRBJ1-2 | TRBV14 | TRBD1 | -
CASSPSDRLIGELFF | TGTGCCAGCAGTCCCTCGGACAGGTTAATCGGGGAGCTGTTTTTT | TRBJ2-2 | TRBV7-9 | TRBD1 | -
CASTPRAGNTEAFF | TGTGCCAGCACCCCTCGAGCGGGCAACACTGAAGCTTTCTTT | TRBJ1-1 | TRBV27 | - | -
CASSEPPWDRDGAGELFF | TGTGCCAGCAGTGAACCACCATGGGACAGGGACGGTGCCGGGGAGCTGTTTTTT | TRBJ2-2 | TRBV6-1 | TRBD1 | -
CASSEFAISGANVLTF | TGTGCCAGCAGTGAGTTCGCTATCTCTGGGGCCAACGTCCTGACTTTC | TRBJ2-6 | TRBV6-1 | - | -
CASSQGTGWYQPQHF | TGCGCCAGCAGCCAGGGAACAGGTTGGTATCAGCCCCAGCATTTT | TRBJ1-5 | TRBV4-1 | - | -
CASSYMGTTGNTIYF | TGTGCCAGCAGTTACATGGGGACTACTGGAAACACCATATATTTT | TRBJ1-3 | TRBV6-6 | - | -
CASSLGLDNAEAFF | TGTGCCAGCAGCTTAGGTCTGGACAACGCTGAAGCTTTCTTT | TRBJ1-1 | TRBV7-9 | - | -
CASSRLGGILAKNIQYF | TGTGCCAGCAGCCGCCTGGGGGGGATACTAGCCAAAAACATTCAGTACTTC | TRBJ2-4 | TRBV13 | TRBD2 | -
CASSLRTGSLLTEAFF | TGTGCCAGCTCGCTACGGACAGGGAGTTTGCTCACTGAAGCTTTCTTT | TRBJ1-1 | TRBV18 | TRBD1 | -
CSALQGEAFF | TGCAGTGCTCTGCAGGGTGAAGCTTTCTTT | TRBJ1-1 | TRBV20-1 | - | -
CSLVFTPSRLMNTEAFF | TGCAGCCTCGTTTTTACCCCATCTCGGTTGATGAACACTGAAGCTTTCTTT | TRBJ1-1 | TRBV29-1 | - | -
CASSVGTGATQYF | TGTGCCAGCAGCGTAGGCACAGGTGCTACGCAGTATTTT | TRBJ2-3 | TRBV9 | - | -
CASRQENYEQYF | TGCGCCAGCAGGCAGGAAAACTACGAGCAGTACTTC | TRBJ2-7 | TRBV5-1 | - | -
CASSRKTGLAGDQETQYF | TGTGCCAGCAGCCGAAAAACAGGACTAGCGGGAGACCAAGAGACCCAGTACTTC | TRBJ2-5 | TRBV14 | TRBD2 | -
CSVEDREGQPQHF | TGCAGCGTTGAAGACAGGGAGGGTCAGCCCCAGCATTTT | TRBJ1-5 | TRBV29-1 | - | -
CASSLAGLAVHEQYF | TGTGCCAGCAGCTTAGCGGGACTAGCTGTCCACGAGCAGTACTTC | TRBJ2-7 | TRBV11-2 | TRBD2 | -
CASSVQRVYEQYF | TGTGCCAGCAGTGTGCAGCGAGTCTACGAGCAGTACTTC | TRBJ2-7 | TRBV12-3/TRBV12-4 | - | -
CASSQGIQRGFGETQYF | TGCGCCAGCAGCCAAGGAATCCAGCGGGGGTTTGGGGAGACCCAGTACTTC | TRBJ2-5 | TRBV4-1 | TRBD2 | -
CASSLPLVTSNNSPLHF | TGTGCCAGCAGTTTACCCCTTGTAACTTCAAATAATTCACCCCTCCACTTT | TRBJ1-6 | TRBV28 | - | -
CASSQRKGRSTDTQYF | TGCGCCAGCAGCCAAAGAAAGGGGAGGTCCACAGATACGCAGTATTTT | TRBJ2-3 | TRBV4-1 | - | -
CASSGTGSNQPQHF | TGTGCCAGCTCCGGGACAGGGAGCAATCAGCCCCAGCATTTT | TRBJ1-5 | TRBV19 | TRBD1 | -
CATSTGGGDTREQFF | TGTGCCACCAGCACCGGGGGGGGAGACACCAGGGAGCAGTTCTTC | TRBJ2-1 | TRBV15 | TRBD2 | -
CSASERGPYEQYF | TGCAGTGCTAGTGAGCGGGGTCCCTACGAGCAGTACTTC | TRBJ2-7 | TRBV20-1 | TRBD2 | -
CASSLSGQSNQPQHF | TGTGCCAGCAGTCTATCGGGTCAAAGCAATCAGCCCCAGCATTTT | TRBJ1-5 | TRBV25-1 | - | -
CASSWGGDPRGGYTF | TGTGCCAGCAGTTGGGGAGGGGACCCTCGAGGAGGCTACACCTTC | TRBJ1-2 | TRBV28 | - | -
CAWSVIFGAGYTF | TGTGCCTGGAGTGTAATCTTTGGGGCTGGCTACACCTTC | TRBJ1-2 | TRBV30 | - | -